This T cell receptor beta chain was sequenced for a study of blood T cell repertoires in COVID-19. Here immunoSEQ multiplex PCR was the method, and the copy in TCRdb shows in-frame clones only, minus some. Found here are 150,000 or so clones, around 80% of them singletons; the top ten hold around 12%. Trimming shortened V by 10 bases and J by 4 bases, and 17 bases separated the two germline ends. The CDR3 runs 13 residues. Per germline, CDR1 ENHRY and CDR2 SYGVKD. The study drew participants aged roughly 18 to 89 years from around 24 US areas. The recovered donors of Cohort 3 showed two negative PCRs, clearance, or symptom resolution.

The chain combines TRBV10-3 with TRBJ2-7, with a tentative D call TRBD2 (7 bases). Material for sequencing was PBMCs or T cells enriched from blood (not recorded which). This clonotype was obtained from a man aged 45 to 65 who had recovered from COVID-19. CDR3 DNA sequence: TGTGCCACCACAGTCGGGGGGCCTTACGAGCAGTACTTC. It codes for CATTVGGPYEQYF.